The 18 T cell receptor beta chains below come from one sample, sequenced in a study of technical replicates of blood from several donors (dated by TCRdb to about 2017). The method behind the library was the immunoSEQ multiplex PCR assay. Drawn from immuneACCESS, this table holds only the in-frame rearrangements with V and J called that TCRdb kept. Clones are partly lost; checked studies trace under half to an unresolved V gene and leave the rest unexplained. Counted in this sample were around 80,000 clones; more than 80% of them appeared once. The top ten hold more than 0.2% of the sample. Material for sequencing was T cells isolated from PBMCs. These receptors originate from a human donor in good health.

The rearrangement uses TRBV6-4 and TRBJ2-7; TRBD1 agrees at 8 bases. The V gene's germline CDR1 is MRHNA and CDR2 SNTAGT. J gave up 6 bases and V 0 bases, and 10 bases lay outside the gene matches. The CDR3 covers 16 residues. As DNA, the CDR3 is TGTGCCAGCAGTGACTCCCCGACAGGGGAATTCCTCGAGCAGTACTTC. Amino acids: CASSDSPTGEFLEQYF.

This chain joins TRBV11-2 and TRBJ1-1, with D possibly TRBD1 on 5 matching bases. Germline CDR1 reads SGHAT; CDR2 reads FQNNGV. The CDR3 has 14 amino acids. The V gene lost 2 bases and the J gene lost 7 bases, with 14 bases spanning the gap. CDR3 bases: TGTGCCAGCAGCTTACGAACGGGGGATGGTGAAGCTTTCTTT. Protein: CASSLRTGDGEAFF.

This rearrangement joins TRBV28 to TRBJ1-5, with TRBD1 as a possible D gene (5 bases). Trimming stripped 6 bases from V and 0 bases from J, with 21 bases between. This CDR3 has 18 residues. Germline loops: CDR1 MDHEN, CDR2 SYDVKM. The CDR3 spells CASRWGLPQRYSNQPQHF. The CDR3 nucleotides are TGTGCCAGCAGATGGGGCCTCCCACAGAGATATAGCAATCAGCCCCAGCATTTT. Using reference TRBV28 and TRBJ1-5 for the parts outside the CDR3, the full variable domain is DVKVTQSSRYLVKRTGEKVFLECVQDMDHENMFWYRQDPGLGLRLIYFSYDVKMKEKGDIPEGYSVSREKKERFSLILESASTNQTSMYLCASRWGLPQRYSNQPQHFGDGTRLSIL.

This rearrangement joins TRBV6-1 to TRBJ2-7, with TRBD2 matching over 10 bases. The germline gives CDR1 MNHNS, CDR2 SASEGT. The CDR3 spans 14 residues. The V segment lost 11 bases and the J segment 7 bases; nucleotides outside the gene matches: 14. This CDR3 reads CARGAGGAGWEQYF. The CDR3 DNA sequence: TGTGCCCGGGGAGCGGGGGGGGCGGGCTGGGAGCAGTACTTC.

J is TRBJ1-5 and V is TRBV18, with 10 bases lining up with TRBD1. Looked up from germline, CDR1 is KGHSH and CDR2 is LQKENI. The trim removed 5 bases at V and 4 bases at J, leaving 5 bases unmatched. CDR3 length: 15 residues. CDR3 sequence: CASSGGQGVNQPQHF. The CDR3 nucleotides read TGTGCCAGCTCAGGAGGACAGGGGGTAAATCAGCCCCAGCATTTT.

The chain is built from TRBV30 and TRBJ2-1; 15 bases match TRBD2. The CDR3 sequence is 14 residues long. Germline V lookup: CDR1 GTSNPN, CDR2 SVGIG (reference sequence). Unmatched junction bases numbered 7, after V lost 8 bases and J lost 8 bases. CDR3: CARTSGGALDEQFF. CDR3 sequence (DNA): TGTGCCCGGACTAGCGGGGGGGCGCTGGATGAGCAGTTCTTC. The full variable domain, with the rest looked up from reference TRBV30 and TRBJ2-1, is SQTIHQWPATLVQPVGSPLSLECTVEGTSNPNLYWYRQAAGRGLQLLFYSVGIGQISSEVPQNLSASRPQDRQFILSSKKLLLSDSGFYLCARTSGGALDEQFFGPGTRLTVL.

This clone has only one observation. The chain recombines TRBV7-9 with TRBJ2-1; 9 bases agree with TRBD2. The length of the CDR3 is 16 residues. CDR1 and CDR2 from the germline V gene are SEHNR and FQNEAQ (reference sequence). J lost 4 bases, V lost 3 bases, and 7 bases had no gene match. The CDR3: CASSFGGGEFYNEQFF. DNA of the CDR3: TGTGCCAGCAGCTTCGGCGGGGGGGAATTTTACAATGAGCAGTTCTTC.

The chain uses TRBV7-8 and TRBJ2-7; D not certain. The CDR3 has 15 residues. The germline V and J ends were trimmed by 0 bases and 0 bases, with 9 bases remaining between them. Germline values: CDR1 SGHVS, CDR2 FQNEAQ. The CDR3 here is CASSLATGVSYEQYF. CDR3 DNA: TGTGCCAGCAGCTTAGCGACTGGAGTCTCCTACGAGCAGTACTTC.

This clone was found once. The V and J genes are TRBV10-1 and TRBJ2-3; D is perhaps TRBD2 (7 bases). Per the germline V gene, CDR1 is WNHNN and CDR2 is SYGVQD (reference sequence). The CDR3 contains 14 residues. The ends were cut back, 10 bases at V and 6 bases at J, with 20 bases in the middle. CDR3 coding DNA: TGCGCCACCCAGCCGGGGGGCCTAGGCGATACGCAGTATTTT. This gives the protein CATQPGGLGDTQYF.

This chain connects TRBV5-6 to TRBJ2-3; 7 nucleotides match TRBD2. V was pared by 3 bases and J by 4 bases, with 2 bases of the junction left unmatched. The germline V gene has CDR1 SGHDT and CDR2 YYEEEE. There are 13 residues in the CDR3. The CDR3 sequence: CASSSRGADTQYF. CDR3 DNA: TGTGCCAGCAGCTCTCGGGGGGCAGATACGCAGTATTTT.

V usage is TRBV7-2 and J usage is TRBJ2-3; TRBD2 agrees at 9 bases. The CDR3 runs 16 residues. The germline V gene encodes CDR1 SGHTA and CDR2 FQGNSA. The trim removed 0 bases at V and 5 bases at J, leaving 6 bases unmatched. The CDR3 DNA reads as TGTGCCAGCAGCTTAGCGGCTAGCGGGATGGTAGATACGCAGTATTTT. It specifies CASSLAASGMVDTQYF.

This clone showed up just once. The V gene is TRBV7-9, the J gene TRBJ2-1; maybe TRBD1 (5 bases). In germline, CDR1 is SEHNR, CDR2 FQNEAQ (reference sequence). CDR3 length equals 18 residues. With 1 base removed from V and 5 bases from J, the gap between germline ends came to 21 bases. CDR3 DNA: TGTGCCAGCAGCTTAGTCCCATACAGGTCCCTGAAAAACAATGAGCAGTTCTTC. Amino acid sequence: CASSLVPYRSLKNNEQFF. Based on the CDR3 plus reference TRBV7-9 and TRBJ2-1, the full variable domain is DTGVSQNPRHKITKRGQNVTFRCDPISEHNRLYWYRQTLGQGPEFLTYFQNEAQLEKSRLLSDRFSAERPKGSFSTLEIQRTEQGDSAMYLCASSLVPYRSLKNNEQFFGPGTRLTVL.

The V and J genes are TRBV10-3 and TRBJ1-5, with 9 bases fitting TRBD1. Germline CDR1 and CDR2: ENHRY and SYGVKD. This CDR3 is built from 14 residues. V gave up 10 bases and J gave up 4 bases; unmatched junction bases: 8. CDR3 nucleotides: TGTGCCAGCCGGGACAGGGATTTTAATCAGCCCCAGCATTTT. Its translation: CASRDRDFNQPQHF.

The chain links TRBV27 to TRBJ2-1, with 10 bases matching TRBD2. V lost 4 bases and J lost 5; bases outside the gene matches: 11. This CDR3 region has 17 residues. Per the germline V gene, CDR1 is MNHEY and CDR2 is SMNVEV (reference sequence). The CDR3 loop is CASSSRSLAGGHNEQFF. CDR3 DNA: TGTGCCAGCAGTTCACGGTCGTTAGCGGGAGGACACAATGAGCAGTTCTTC.

The gene calls are TRBV29-1 and TRBJ2-1; 10 bases match TRBD1. CDR1 and CDR2 (germline): SQVTM, ANQGSEA. J lost 2 bases, V lost 7 bases, and 5 bases had no gene match. This CDR3 is built from 14 residues. This CDR3 reads CSAMGQGTYNEQFF. In DNA, the CDR3 is TGCAGCGCCATGGGACAGGGGACCTACAATGAGCAGTTCTTC.

The V call is TRBV5-1, the J call TRBJ2-1; 7 bases match TRBD2. The CDR3 has 18 amino acids. Trimming took 5 bases from V and 0 from J; bases not matched to a gene: 14. The germline V gene encodes CDR1 SGHRS and CDR2 YFSETQ. The CDR3 nucleotides are TGCGCCAGCAGTTCCGCCACTAGCGCCCGGAGCTCCTACAATGAGCAGTTCTTC. Protein sequence: CASSSATSARSSYNEQFF.

This sequence joins TRBV12-5 and TRBJ2-1, with 7 bases aligning to TRBD2. The CDR3 loop spans 14 amino acids. Germline-derived CDR1 and CDR2 are LGHNT and FRNRAP. The V gene end was trimmed by 7 bases and the J gene end by 9 bases; junction bases not matched to a gene: 12. This chain's CDR3 is CASALYGASGEQFF. CDR3 DNA: TGTGCTAGTGCCCTTTACGGGGCTAGCGGTGAGCAGTTCTTC.

The chain links TRBV7-6 to TRBJ1-4; TRBD1 aligns across 10 bases. The V and J ends lost 2 bases and 8 bases, in that order; junction bases with no gene match: 8. The germline V gene has CDR1 SGHVS and CDR2 FNYEAQ. This CDR3 contains 16 residues. The CDR3 region is CASSLRGTGVGEKLFF. DNA of the CDR3: TGTGCCAGCAGCTTACGGGGGACAGGGGTTGGGGAAAAACTGTTTTTT.